These 32 T cell receptor beta chains were all obtained from the same sample, sequenced in a study of CD8 T cells in Susac syndrome. The authors reverse transcribed about 0.5 to 1 ug RNA with random hexamers. From the immunoSEQ multiplex PCR reads, TCRdb called clonotypes with MiXCR, one entry per CDR3 protein. The data contain roughly 120,000 distinct CDR3 sequences, approximately 96% of them seen just once; the ten biggest clones take up over 0.07%. The source material was CD4+ T cells from PBMCs. Source of these receptors: a human donor in good health.

V gene TRBV2 combines with J gene TRBJ2-7; D possibly corresponds to TRBD1 (6 bases). The CDR3 extends over 14 amino acids. Trimming left V 5 bases short and J 2 bases short, with 13 bases between. Germline V gene sequence: CDR1 SNHLY, CDR2 FYNNEI. CDR3 coding DNA: TGTGCCAGCAGTTACCAGACAGGCCCCTACGAGCAGTACTTC. This gives the protein CASSYQTGPYEQYF.

The rearrangement joins TRBV29-1 to TRBJ1-5; D may be TRBD1 (6 bases). Germline V lookup: CDR1 SQVTM, CDR2 ANQGSEA. V was clipped by 3 bases and J by 6 bases, with 12 bases between them. There are 13 residues in the CDR3. CDR3 protein: CSVDSGAGQPQHF. CDR3 coding DNA: TGCAGCGTTGACTCGGGGGCCGGTCAGCCCCAGCATTTT.

The chain recombines TRBV27 with TRBJ2-1; D gene uncertain. This CDR3 region has 15 residues. Trimming shortened V by 4 bases and J by 5 bases, and 15 bases separated the two germline ends. The germline gives CDR1 MNHEY, CDR2 SMNVEV (reference sequence). The CDR3 loop reads CASSSRPAYNNEQFF. In DNA, the CDR3 is TGTGCCAGCAGTTCCAGGCCCGCATATAACAATGAGCAGTTCTTC.

The chain couples TRBV12-3 or TRBV12-4 to TRBJ2-1, with D possibly being TRBD1 (5 bases). This CDR3 contains 13 residues. V gave up 3 bases and J gave up 7 bases, with 10 bases separating them. The CDR3 nucleotides are TGTGCCAGCAGTTTCCCCCAGGGAAATGAGCAGTTCTTC. Protein sequence: CASSFPQGNEQFF.

V usage is TRBV6-1 and J usage is TRBJ2-7, with 8 positions matching TRBD1. The V gene end was trimmed by 3 bases and the J gene end by 5 bases; junction bases not matched to a gene: 12. The CDR3 covers 16 residues. Germline V gene data show CDR1 as MNHNS and CDR2 as SASEGT. CDR3 region: CASSEPLQDRVDEQYF. DNA of the CDR3: TGTGCCAGCAGTGAGCCCTTACAGGACAGGGTAGACGAGCAGTACTTC.

In regard to this clonotype: The junction departs from the called germline gene at one end, perhaps through a read error. The CDR3 coding sequence is TGCAGTGCTGAGACGGTCCAAGGGACCCAGTACTTC. Its protein is CSAETVQGTQYF. This chain links TRBV20-1 with TRBJ2-5; D remains ambiguous. This CDR3 contains 12 residues. Germline V gene lookup returns CDR1 DFQATT and CDR2 SNEGSKA (reference sequence).

CDR3 region: CASSMTGLERGEQYF. The CDR3 DNA reads TGTGCCAGCAGCATGACAGGGCTTGAAAGAGGAGAGCAGTACTTC. The V gene is TRBV7-2, the J gene TRBJ2-7; TRBD1 matches 7 bases. The ends lost 5 bases at V and 7 bases at J; junction bases unmatched: 14. The CDR3 spans 15 residues. Germline-derived CDR1 and CDR2 are SGHTA and FQGNSA.

The rearrangement links TRBV4-1 to TRBJ2-3; 9 bases align to TRBD2. CDR3 length: 17 amino acids. The trim removed 3 bases at V and 4 bases at J, leaving 11 bases unmatched. The germline V gene has CDR1 MGHRA and CDR2 YSYEKL. CDR3: CASSQALAGAMADTQYF. The CDR3 DNA follows: TGCGCCAGCAGCCAGGCTTTAGCGGGAGCGATGGCAGATACGCAGTATTTT.

The V and J genes are TRBV10-3 and TRBJ2-5; TRBD1 agrees at 8 bases. The CDR3 is made up of 14 amino acids. V shed 5 bases, J shed 1 base, and the junction held 3 bases outside the gene matches. The germline V gene encodes CDR1 ENHRY and CDR2 SYGVKD. The CDR3 reads CAISLGQGQETQYF. Here the CDR3 DNA reads TGTGCCATCAGTCTCGGACAGGGCCAAGAGACCCAGTACTTC.

J is TRBJ1-1 and V is TRBV6-4; D is unclear. Per germline, CDR1 MRHNA and CDR2 SNTAGT. The CDR3 contains 13 residues. V was cut by 3 bases and J by 1 base, with 6 bases left in between. In DNA form, the CDR3 reads TGTGCCAGCAGTGAAACCTGGAACACTGAAGCTTTCTTT. Translating gives CASSETWNTEAFF.

This chain joins TRBV2 and TRBJ2-2; 7 positions match TRBD2. The ends lost 8 bases at V and 8 bases at J; junction bases unmatched: 11. Looked up from germline, CDR1 is SNHLY and CDR2 is FYNNEI. This CDR3 region has 14 residues. DNA for the CDR3: TGTGCCAGCCGGGGGGAGATGGGCGCGGGGGAGCTGTTTTTT. It codes for CASRGEMGAGELFF.

The gene calls are TRBV6-6 and TRBJ2-3, with TRBD2 matching over 10 bases. The CDR3 totals 14 residues. V shed 8 bases and J 3 bases; nucleotides not matched to a gene: 5. The germline V gene has CDR1 MNHNY and CDR2 SVGAGI (reference sequence). CDR3 sequence: CASLSGGNTDTQYF. The CDR3 bases are TGTGCCAGCCTTAGCGGGGGGAATACAGATACGCAGTATTTT.

This chain connects TRBV7-9 to TRBJ2-7, with D unresolved. CDR3 size: 11 residues. With 5 bases removed from V and 4 bases from J, the gap between germline ends came to 6 bases. Germline V gene data show CDR1 as SEHNR and CDR2 as FQNEAQ (reference sequence). The CDR3 sequence: CASSQPYEQYF. For the CDR3, the DNA is TGTGCCAGCAGCCAGCCTTACGAGCAGTACTTC.

The chain couples TRBV7-8 to TRBJ1-5, with D possibly TRBD1 on 5 matching bases. CDR1 and CDR2 from the germline V gene are SGHVS and FQNEAQ. The CDR3 extends over 12 amino acids. Between the trimmed V and J ends, which lost 1 base and 9 bases, there was a span of 7 bases. As DNA, the CDR3 is TGTGCCAGCAGCTTAGGGGACTTGCCCCAGCATTTT. This translates into CASSLGDLPQHF.

For the CDR3, the DNA is TGCAGCGTCGGGCCGGACCAAAACATTCAGTACTTC. It yields the protein CSVGPDQNIQYF. The chain has TRBV29-1 and TRBJ2-4; D unclear. The germline CDR1 and CDR2 sequences are SQVTM and ANQGSEA. Trimming removed 6 bases at V and 5 bases at J, with 11 bases between. This CDR3 is built from 12 residues.

This clonotype was observed once. The chain recombines TRBV6-2 or TRBV6-3 with TRBJ2-1; 7 positions agree with TRBD2. The CDR3 sequence is 15 residues long. V shed 5 bases and J 0 bases; nucleotides not matched to a gene: 4. Germline loops: CDR1 MNHEY, CDR2 SVGEGT. CDR3: CASSLADPSYNEQFF. As DNA, the CDR3 is TGTGCCAGCAGTCTAGCGGACCCCTCCTACAATGAGCAGTTCTTC.

This chain joins TRBV19 and TRBJ2-7; TRBD1 might be the D (6 bases). Germline CDR1 is LNHDA and CDR2 is SQIVND (reference sequence). CDR3 length equals 15 residues. The V gene lost 3 bases and the J gene lost 2 bases, with 14 bases spanning the gap. CDR3 in amino acids: CASSIRPGQTYEQYF. The CDR3 DNA sequence: TGTGCCAGTAGTATTCGTCCTGGACAGACCTACGAGCAGTACTTC. Combining the CDR3 with reference TRBV19 and TRBJ2-7 gives the whole variable domain DGGITQSPKYLFRKEGQNVTLSCEQNLNHDAMYWYRQDPGQGLRLIYYSQIVNDFQKGDIAEGYSVSREKKESFPLTVTSAQKNPTAFYLCASSIRPGQTYEQYFGPGTRLTVT.

This clonotype appeared a single time. CDR3 in DNA: TGTGCCAGCAGTCCACTAGCCAAAGGCGGGAGTGACTCCTACGAGCAGTACTTC. This sequence encodes CASSPLAKGGSDSYEQYF. The rearrangement joins TRBV27 to TRBJ2-7, with TRBD2 matching over 7 bases. The germline CDR1 and CDR2 sequences are MNHEY and SMNVEV (reference sequence). The CDR3 is made up of 18 amino acids. V was clipped by 5 bases and J by 0 bases; unmatched bases: 16.

This sequence joins TRBV29-1 and TRBJ2-5; D remains ambiguous. Trimming stripped 4 bases from V and 3 bases from J, with 9 bases between. In germline, CDR1 is SQVTM, CDR2 ANQGSEA. The CDR3 spans 12 residues. The DNA for the CDR3 is TGCAGCGTTGGAGAAGGGAAAGAGACCCAGTACTTC. Protein sequence: CSVGEGKETQYF.

The gene calls are TRBV6-5 and TRBJ1-5; D is uncertain. CDR3 length: 13 residues. V gave up 5 bases and J gave up 2 bases, with 7 bases separating them. From germline, CDR1 is MNHEY and CDR2 SVGAGI. CDR3 in amino acids: CASSPPGNQPQHF. In DNA, the CDR3 is TGTGCCAGCAGTCCCCCGGGCAATCAGCCCCAGCATTTT.

The V and J genes are TRBV6-4 and TRBJ1-1; no clear D gene. The CDR3 contains 13 residues. Trimming left V 9 bases short and J 0 bases short, with 11 bases between. Germline V CDR1 and CDR2: MRHNA, SNTAGT. The CDR3 region is CASKETLNTEAFF. In DNA form, the CDR3 reads TGTGCCAGTAAGGAGACTTTGAACACTGAAGCTTTCTTT.

CDR3 amino acids: CASSPASYNEQFF. The CDR3 region has the DNA TGTGCCAGCAGCCCAGCGTCCTACAATGAGCAGTTCTTC. The chain has TRBV12-3 or TRBV12-4 and TRBJ2-1; D is ambiguous. The CDR3 totals 13 residues. Trimming took 6 bases from V and 1 from J, leaving 7 bases between them.

This chain uses TRBV5-1 with TRBJ2-7, with 7 bases fitting TRBD1. Per the germline V gene, CDR1 is SGHRS and CDR2 is YFSETQ. The CDR3 loop spans 14 amino acids. The V and J ends lost 0 bases and 7 bases, in that order; junction bases with no gene match: 7. The CDR3 DNA sequence: TGCGCCAGCAGCTTGGAGGGACAGCCTGGGGAGCAGTACTTC. Its translation: CASSLEGQPGEQYF.

This clonotype was picked up one time. V and J are TRBV20-1 and TRBJ1-5, with D uncertain. V dropped 2 bases and J dropped 4 bases, with 9 bases sitting between them. The CDR3 length is 13 residues. Germline V gene data show CDR1 as DFQATT and CDR2 as SNEGSKA (reference sequence). The CDR3 region has the DNA TGCAGTGCTAGAAGGACGCAGAATCAGCCCCAGCATTTT. Its protein is CSARRTQNQPQHF.

This chain links TRBV4-2 with TRBJ1-1; D is uncertain. Trimming pared 0 bases from V and 7 bases from J, leaving 15 bases between. This CDR3 region has 15 residues. Germline CDR1 and CDR2: LGHNA and YNFKEQ. The CDR3 loop reads CASSQDPIGGNEAFF. CDR3 DNA sequence: TGTGCCAGCAGCCAAGACCCCATTGGAGGAAATGAAGCTTTCTTT.

The J gene is TRBJ1-4, the V gene TRBV18, with no clear D. V lost 4 bases and J lost 0, with 12 bases in between. Germline V gene sequence: CDR1 KGHSH, CDR2 LQKENI. This CDR3 has 16 amino acids. The CDR3 DNA reads TGTGCCAGCTCACAGAGCCAGGCATCAACTAATGAAAAACTGTTTTTT. It is translated as CASSQSQASTNEKLFF.

V and J are TRBV3-1 and TRBJ1-1, with no clear D. Between the trimmed V and J ends, which lost 0 bases and 11 bases, there was a span of 13 bases. Germline CDR1 LGHDT, CDR2 YNNKEL (reference sequence). This CDR3 is built from 13 residues. The CDR3 protein is CASSQEPVRRAFF. CDR3 coding DNA: TGTGCCAGCAGCCAAGAACCCGTACGGAGGGCTTTCTTT.

This clonotype was detected once. The genes are TRBV16 and TRBJ1-3; 10 bases map to TRBD1. CDR1 is KGHSY and CDR2 is FQNENV in the germline V gene. The CDR3 is 13 amino acids. Trimming took 6 bases from V and 7 from J; bases not matched to a gene: 3. CDR3 sequence (DNA): TGTGCCAGCAGTCCGGGACAGGGGAACACCATATATTTT. Protein: CASSPGQGNTIYF.

This chain's CDR3 is CSARDTSGDSYEQYF. As DNA, the CDR3 is TGCAGTGCTAGAGACACTAGCGGGGACTCCTACGAGCAGTACTTC. The genes are TRBV20-1 and TRBJ2-7; TRBD2 matches at 10 bases. Germline V lookup: CDR1 DFQATT, CDR2 SNEGSKA (reference sequence). V trimming: 0 bases; J trimming: 0 bases; junction bases outside the gene matches: 2. This CDR3 has 15 residues.

This chain uses TRBV7-8 with TRBJ2-3; D unresolved. The CDR3 covers 17 residues. Trimming pared 2 bases from V and 6 bases from J, leaving 21 bases between. From germline, CDR1 is SGHVS and CDR2 FQNEAQ. In nucleotides, the CDR3 is TGTGCCAGCAGCTTAAGATTCAGACGCGCCCAAGGGGATACGCAGTATTTT. Translated, it gives CASSLRFRRAQGDTQYF. The full variable domain, its missing parts supplied by reference TRBV7-8 and TRBJ2-3, is GAGVSQSPRYKVAKRGQDVALRCDPISGHVSLFWYQQALGQGPEFLTYFQNEAQLDKSGLPSDRFFAERPEGSVSTLKIQRTQQEDSAVYLCASSLRFRRAQGDTQYFGPGTRLTVL.

This sequence joins TRBV7-2 and TRBJ1-4; D call uncertain. This CDR3 comprises 13 residues. The germline V and J ends were trimmed by 3 bases and 0 bases, with 2 bases remaining between them. Per the germline V gene, CDR1 is SGHTA and CDR2 is FQGNSA. CDR3 nucleotides: TGTGCCAGCAGCTTGGCAACTAATGAAAAACTGTTTTTT. This sequence encodes CASSLATNEKLFF.

CDR3 amino acids: CASSLEGLTTDTQYF. The CDR3 nucleotides are TGCGCCAGCAGCTTAGAGGGGCTTACCACAGATACGCAGTATTTT. The V gene is TRBV5-1, the J gene TRBJ2-3; tentatively, D is TRBD1 or TRBD2 (5 bases each). CDR3 length: 15 residues. Trimming shortened V by 2 bases and J by 2 bases, and 12 bases separated the two germline ends. Germline CDR1 SGHRS, CDR2 YFSETQ.